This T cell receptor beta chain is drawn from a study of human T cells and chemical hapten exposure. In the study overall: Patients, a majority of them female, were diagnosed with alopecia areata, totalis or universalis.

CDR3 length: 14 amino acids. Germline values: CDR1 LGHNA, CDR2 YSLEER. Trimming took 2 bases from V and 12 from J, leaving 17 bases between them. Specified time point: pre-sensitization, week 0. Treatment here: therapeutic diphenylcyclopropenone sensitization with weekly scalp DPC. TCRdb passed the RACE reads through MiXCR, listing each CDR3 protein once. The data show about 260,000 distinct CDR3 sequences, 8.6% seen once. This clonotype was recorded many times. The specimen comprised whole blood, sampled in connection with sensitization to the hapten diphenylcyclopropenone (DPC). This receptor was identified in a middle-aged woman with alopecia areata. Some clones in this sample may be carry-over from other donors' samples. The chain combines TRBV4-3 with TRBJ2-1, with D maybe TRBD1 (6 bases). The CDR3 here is CASSQTPPGTPQFF. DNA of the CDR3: TGCGCCAGCAGCCAAACGCCCCCGGGGACACCGCAGTTCTTC.